This TCR beta chain derives from a study of blood T cell repertoires in COVID-19. Study as a whole: T cells, B-cell-depleted T cells, or PBMCs supplied cDNA or gDNA.

In the source study's methods: Estimates of nucleated cell counts were drawn from the amplification of reference gene primers. Libraries were prepared by immunoSEQ multiplex PCR; TCRdb keeps only in-frame clonotypes and omits some of them. V, J and clone size are taken as reported in that table, and D and trimming were inferred from the DNA itself. The data hold approximately 260,000 clones, with 88% observed a single time. Those enrolled, adults aged about 18 to 89 years, came from around 25 US areas. Categorization into cohorts depended on clinical history that participants reported. The CDR3 runs to 15 residues. Trimming took off 1 base at V and 1 base at J, with 8 bases between the two ends. The germline V gene encodes CDR1 LGHDT and CDR2 YNNKEL (reference sequence).

The J gene is TRBJ1-3, the V gene TRBV3-1 (or the pseudogene TRBV3-2); D perhaps matches TRBD1 (6 bases). The sequencing input was PBMCs or T cells enriched from blood (not recorded which). The receptor's source is a woman aged 40 to 50 with acute COVID-19. CDR3 in DNA: TGTGCCAGCAGCCAAGGGACAGCTTCTGGAAACACCATATATTTT. Encoded protein: CASSQGTASGNTIYF.